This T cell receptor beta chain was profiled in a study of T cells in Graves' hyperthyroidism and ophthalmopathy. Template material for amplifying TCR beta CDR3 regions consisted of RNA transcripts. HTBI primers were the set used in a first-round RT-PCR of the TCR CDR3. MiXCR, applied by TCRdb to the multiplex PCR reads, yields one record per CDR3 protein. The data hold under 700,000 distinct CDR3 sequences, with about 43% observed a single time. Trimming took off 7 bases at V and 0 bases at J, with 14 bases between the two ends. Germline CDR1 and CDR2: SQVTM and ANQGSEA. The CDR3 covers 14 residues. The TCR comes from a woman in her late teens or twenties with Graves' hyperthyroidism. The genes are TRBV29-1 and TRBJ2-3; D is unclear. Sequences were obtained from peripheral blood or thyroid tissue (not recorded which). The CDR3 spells CSAGRSASTDTQYF. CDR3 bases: TGCAGCGCCGGTCGGTCAGCTAGCACAGATACGCAGTATTTT.